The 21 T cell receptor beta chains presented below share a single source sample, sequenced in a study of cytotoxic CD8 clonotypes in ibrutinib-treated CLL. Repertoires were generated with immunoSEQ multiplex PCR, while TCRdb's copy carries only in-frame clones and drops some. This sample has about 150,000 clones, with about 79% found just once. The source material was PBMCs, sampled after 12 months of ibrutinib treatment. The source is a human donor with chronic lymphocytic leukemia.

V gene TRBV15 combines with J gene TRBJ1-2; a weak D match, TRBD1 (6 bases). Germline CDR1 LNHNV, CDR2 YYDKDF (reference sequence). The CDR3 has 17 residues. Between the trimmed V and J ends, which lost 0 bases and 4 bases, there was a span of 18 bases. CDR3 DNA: TGTGCCACCAGCAGAGAAGGCGGGCAGGGGAATTTCTATGGCTACACCTTC. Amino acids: CATSREGGQGNFYGYTF.

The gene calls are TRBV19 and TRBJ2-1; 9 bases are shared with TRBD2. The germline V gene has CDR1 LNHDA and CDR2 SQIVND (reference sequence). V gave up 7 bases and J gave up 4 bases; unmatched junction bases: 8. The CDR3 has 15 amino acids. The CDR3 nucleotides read TGTGCCAGTAACCCTAGCGGGACTAGATACAATGAGCAGTTCTTC. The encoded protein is CASNPSGTRYNEQFF.

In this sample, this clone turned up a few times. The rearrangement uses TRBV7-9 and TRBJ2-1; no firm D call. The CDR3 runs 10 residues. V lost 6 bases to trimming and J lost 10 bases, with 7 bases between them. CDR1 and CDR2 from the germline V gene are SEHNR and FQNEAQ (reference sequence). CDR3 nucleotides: TGTGCCAGCAGGAACGGGGAGCAGTTCTTC. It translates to CASRNGEQFF.

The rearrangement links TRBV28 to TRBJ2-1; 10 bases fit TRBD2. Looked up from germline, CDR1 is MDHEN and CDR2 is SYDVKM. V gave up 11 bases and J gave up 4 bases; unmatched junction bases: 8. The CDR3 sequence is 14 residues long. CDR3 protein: CACRPGLAYNEQFF. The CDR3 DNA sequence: TGTGCCTGCCGTCCGGGACTAGCGTACAATGAGCAGTTCTTC.

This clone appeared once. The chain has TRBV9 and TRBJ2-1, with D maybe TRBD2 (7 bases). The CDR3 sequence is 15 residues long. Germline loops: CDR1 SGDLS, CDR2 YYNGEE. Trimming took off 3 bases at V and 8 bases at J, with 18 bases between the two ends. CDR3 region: CASSEGGTFSHEQFF. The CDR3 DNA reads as TGTGCCAGCAGCGAGGGGGGGACTTTCTCTCATGAGCAGTTCTTC. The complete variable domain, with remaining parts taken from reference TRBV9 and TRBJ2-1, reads DSGVTQTPKHLITATGQRVTLRCSPRSGDLSVYWYQQSLDQGLQFLIQYYNGEERAKGNILERFSAQQFPDLHSELNLSSLELGDSALYFCASSEGGTFSHEQFFGPGTRLTVL.

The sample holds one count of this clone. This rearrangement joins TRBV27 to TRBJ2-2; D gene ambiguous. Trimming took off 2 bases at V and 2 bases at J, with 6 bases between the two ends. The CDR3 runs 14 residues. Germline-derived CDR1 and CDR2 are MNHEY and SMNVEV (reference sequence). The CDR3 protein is CASSLVPNTGELFF. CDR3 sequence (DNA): TGTGCCAGCAGTTTAGTACCAAACACCGGGGAGCTGTTTTTT.

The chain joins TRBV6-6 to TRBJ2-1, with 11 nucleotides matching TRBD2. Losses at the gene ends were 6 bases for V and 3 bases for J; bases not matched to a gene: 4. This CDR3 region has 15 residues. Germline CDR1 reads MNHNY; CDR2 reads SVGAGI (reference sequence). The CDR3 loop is CASRAGTSGYNEQFF. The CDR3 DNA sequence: TGTGCCAGCAGGGCCGGGACTAGCGGCTACAATGAGCAGTTCTTC.

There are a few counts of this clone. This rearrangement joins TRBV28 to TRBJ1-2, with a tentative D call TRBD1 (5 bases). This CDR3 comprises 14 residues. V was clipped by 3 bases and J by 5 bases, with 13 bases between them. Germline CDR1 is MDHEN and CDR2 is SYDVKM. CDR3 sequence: CASSFRTHEYGYTF. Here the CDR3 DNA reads TGTGCCAGCAGTTTTAGGACACACGAGTATGGCTACACCTTC.

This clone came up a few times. DNA for the CDR3: TGTGCCAGTAGTACAGGGAACACTGAAGCTTTCTTT. Translation gives CASSTGNTEAFF. V is TRBV19 and J is TRBJ1-1; D is ambiguous. Germline values: CDR1 LNHDA, CDR2 SQIVND (reference sequence). With 4 bases removed from V and 1 base from J, the gap between germline ends came to 4 bases. The CDR3 extends over 12 amino acids.

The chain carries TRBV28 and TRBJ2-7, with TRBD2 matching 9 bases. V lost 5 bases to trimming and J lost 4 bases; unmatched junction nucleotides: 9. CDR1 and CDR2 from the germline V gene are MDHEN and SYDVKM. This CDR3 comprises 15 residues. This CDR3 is CASSVGTSWGYEQYF. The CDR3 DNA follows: TGTGCCAGCAGTGTAGGGACTAGCTGGGGATACGAGCAGTACTTC. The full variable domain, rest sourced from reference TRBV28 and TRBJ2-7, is DVKVTQSSRYLVKRTGEKVFLECVQDMDHENMFWYRQDPGLGLRLIYFSYDVKMKEKGDIPEGYSVSREKKERFSLILESASTNQTSMYLCASSVGTSWGYEQYFGPGTRLTVT.

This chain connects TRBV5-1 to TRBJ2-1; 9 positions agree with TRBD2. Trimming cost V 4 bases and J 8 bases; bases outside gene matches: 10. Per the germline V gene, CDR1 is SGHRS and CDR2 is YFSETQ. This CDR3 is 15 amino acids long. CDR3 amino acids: CASSELPSGKYEQFF. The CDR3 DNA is TGCGCCAGCAGCGAGCTTCCTAGCGGGAAGTATGAGCAGTTCTTC.

The CDR3 DNA is TGCAGCGTTGAAAAGGGCGACAGGGGGCGCGCCGGTACGCAGTATTTT. Its protein is CSVEKGDRGRAGTQYF. The chain carries TRBV29-1 and TRBJ2-3; 10 bases line up with TRBD1. V shed 2 bases and J 8 bases; nucleotides not matched to a gene: 13. CDR3 length: 16 amino acids. CDR1 SQVTM and CDR2 ANQGSEA come from the germline V gene.

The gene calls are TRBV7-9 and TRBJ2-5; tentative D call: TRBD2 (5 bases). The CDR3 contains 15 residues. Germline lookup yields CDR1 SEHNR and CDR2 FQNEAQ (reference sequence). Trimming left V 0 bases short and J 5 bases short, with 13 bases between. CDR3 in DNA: TGTGCCAGCAGCTTAGCGGTTAGCGCCCGGGAGACCCAGTACTTC. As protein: CASSLAVSARETQYF.

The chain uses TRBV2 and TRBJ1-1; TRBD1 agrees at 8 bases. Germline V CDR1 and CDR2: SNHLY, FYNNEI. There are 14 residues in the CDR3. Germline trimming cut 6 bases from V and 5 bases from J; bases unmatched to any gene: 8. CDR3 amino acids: CASRVQTGETEAFF. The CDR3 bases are TGTGCCAGCAGGGTACAGACAGGGGAGACTGAAGCTTTCTTT.

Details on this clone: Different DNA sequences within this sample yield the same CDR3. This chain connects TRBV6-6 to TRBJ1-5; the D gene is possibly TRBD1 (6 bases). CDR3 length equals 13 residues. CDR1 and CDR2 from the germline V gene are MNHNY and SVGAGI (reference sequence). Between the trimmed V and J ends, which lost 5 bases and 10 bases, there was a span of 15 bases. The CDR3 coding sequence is TGTGCCAGCAGTCAGGACAGAGGGCTTCCCCAGCATTTT. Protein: CASSQDRGLPQHF.

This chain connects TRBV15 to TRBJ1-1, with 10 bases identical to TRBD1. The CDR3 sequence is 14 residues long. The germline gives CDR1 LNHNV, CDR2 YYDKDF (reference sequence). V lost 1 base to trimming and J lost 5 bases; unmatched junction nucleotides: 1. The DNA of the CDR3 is TGTGCCACCAGCAGAGGACAGGGGGCGACTGAAGCTTTCTTT. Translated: CATSRGQGATEAFF.

CDR3 sequence: CASSLRDGAPDYTF. The DNA for the CDR3 is TGCGCCAGCAGCCTCCGGGACGGAGCCCCCGACTACACCTTC. The chain carries TRBV5-1 and TRBJ1-2; D might be TRBD1 (5 bases). Between the trimmed V and J ends, which lost 4 bases and 10 bases, there was a span of 20 bases. The CDR3 runs 14 residues. Germline V gene data show CDR1 as SGHRS and CDR2 as YFSETQ.

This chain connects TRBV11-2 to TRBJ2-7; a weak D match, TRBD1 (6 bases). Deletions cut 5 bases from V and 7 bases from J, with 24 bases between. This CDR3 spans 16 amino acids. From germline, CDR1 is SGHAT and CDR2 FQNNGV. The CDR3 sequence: CASSLRQALLMSEQYF. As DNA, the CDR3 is TGTGCCAGCAGCCTGCGACAGGCACTCCTGATGAGTGAGCAGTACTTC. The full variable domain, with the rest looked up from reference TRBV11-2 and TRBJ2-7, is EAGVAQSPRYKIIEKRQSVAFWCNPISGHATLYWYQQILGQGPKLLIQFQNNGVVDDSQLPKDRFSAERLKGVDSTLKIQPAKLEDSAVYLCASSLRQALLMSEQYFGPGTRLTVT.

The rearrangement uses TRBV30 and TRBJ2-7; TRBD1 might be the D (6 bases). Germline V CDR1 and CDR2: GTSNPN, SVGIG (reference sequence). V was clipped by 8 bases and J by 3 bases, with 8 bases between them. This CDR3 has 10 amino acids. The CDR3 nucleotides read TGTGCCACAGGGTACTACGAGCAGTACTTC. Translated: CATGYYEQYF.

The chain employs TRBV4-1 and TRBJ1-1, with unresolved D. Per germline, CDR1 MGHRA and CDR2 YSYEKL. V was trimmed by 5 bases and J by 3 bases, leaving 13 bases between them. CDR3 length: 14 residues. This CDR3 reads CASSAHAVDTEAFF. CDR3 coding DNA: TGCGCCAGCAGCGCCCACGCGGTAGACACTGAAGCTTTCTTT.

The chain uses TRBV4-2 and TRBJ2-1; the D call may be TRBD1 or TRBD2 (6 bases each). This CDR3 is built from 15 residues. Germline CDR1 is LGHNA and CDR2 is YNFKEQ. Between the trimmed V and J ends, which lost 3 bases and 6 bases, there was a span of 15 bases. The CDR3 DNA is TGTGCCAGCAGCCAGAAAGGGGGACTCTCCAATGAGCAGTTCTTC. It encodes CASSQKGGLSNEQFF.